These 18 T cell receptor beta chains were all obtained from the same sample, sequenced in a study of CD8 T cells in Susac syndrome. Random hexamers primed reverse transcription of roughly 0.45 to 1 ug RNA. Using its own MiXCR run on the immunoSEQ multiplex PCR reads, TCRdb lists one record per CDR3 protein. The data show 140,000 or so distinct CDR3 sequences, 94% seen once. Sequencing input: CD4+ T cells from PBMCs. Source of these receptors: a human donor in good health.

The CDR3, as DNA: TGCGCCAGTTTCAGGGATTCACGACCCCTGAGCAATCAGCCCCAGCATTTT. The encoded protein is CASFRDSRPLSNQPQHF. This chain joins TRBV10-1 and TRBJ1-5, with D tentatively TRBD1 (5 bases). The CDR3 contains 17 residues. The ends were cut back, 9 bases at V and 1 base at J, with 22 bases in the middle. Per germline, CDR1 WNHNN and CDR2 SYGVQD (reference sequence).

The chain links TRBV28 to TRBJ2-4, with 15 bases that match TRBD2. Germline V CDR1 and CDR2: MDHEN, SYDVKM. This CDR3 is built from 18 residues. V shed 6 bases, J shed 4 bases, and the junction held 10 bases outside the gene matches. DNA of the CDR3: TGTGCCAGCAGCCCGGGACTAGCGGGAGGCCCCTTTAAAAACATTCAGTACTTC. Translated, it gives CASSPGLAGGPFKNIQYF.

The V gene is TRBV20-1, the J gene TRBJ1-5; D gene ambiguous. Germline-derived CDR1 and CDR2 are DFQATT and SNEGSKA (reference sequence). Trimming took off 2 bases at V and 4 bases at J, with 9 bases between the two ends. The CDR3 loop spans 13 amino acids. CDR3 residues: CSARPGANQPQHF. The DNA for the CDR3 is TGCAGTGCTAGACCTGGCGCAAATCAGCCCCAGCATTTT.

For the CDR3, the DNA is TGCGCCAGCAGGGACAGCGGGAGGCTGTATGAGCAGTTCTTC. Amino acids: CASRDSGRLYEQFF. The chain recombines TRBV10-2 with TRBJ2-1, with 9 bases fitting TRBD2. Germline lookup yields CDR1 WSHSY and CDR2 SAAADI. Trimming removed 6 bases from V and 8 bases from J; junction bases left unmatched: 8. The CDR3 sequence is 14 residues long.

The gene calls are TRBV9 and TRBJ2-7; a possible D gene is TRBD2 (5 bases). CDR1 is SGDLS, CDR2 YYNGEE, per germline. V lost 4 bases, J lost 6 bases, and 17 bases lay in between. The CDR3 contains 14 residues. The CDR3 sequence: CASSPTTYSGEQYF. As DNA, the CDR3 is TGTGCCAGCAGCCCGACTACGTATTCGGGCGAGCAGTACTTC.

The genes are TRBV11-2 and TRBJ2-3; D uncertain. Germline V gene sequence: CDR1 SGHAT, CDR2 FQNNGV. V was clipped by 0 bases and J by 3 bases, with 7 bases between them. The CDR3 has 14 residues. This CDR3 reads CASSLDGRTDTQYF. The DNA of the CDR3 is TGTGCCAGCAGCTTAGACGGGCGTACAGATACGCAGTATTTT.

The rearrangement joins TRBV5-1 to TRBJ2-4; D unresolved. This CDR3 is 18 amino acids long. V gave up 0 bases and J gave up 0 bases, with 16 bases separating them. CDR1 and CDR2 (germline): SGHRS, YFSETQ. The CDR3 loop is CASSLAWEGRIAKNIQYF. The CDR3 DNA follows: TGCGCCAGCAGCTTGGCCTGGGAAGGCCGCATAGCCAAAAACATTCAGTACTTC.

The J gene is TRBJ2-5, the V gene TRBV7-9; the D is unclear. Per germline, CDR1 SEHNR and CDR2 FQNEAQ (reference sequence). The V gene lost 1 base and the J gene lost 6 bases, with 9 bases spanning the gap. The CDR3 is made up of 13 amino acids. The CDR3, as DNA: TGTGCCAGCAGCTTAGGGATCCGGCAGACCCAGTACTTC. This translates into CASSLGIRQTQYF.

The rearrangement links TRBV7-9 to TRBJ2-2; D unresolved. CDR3 length: 10 residues. V shed 5 bases and J shed 11 bases, with 6 bases lying between them. Germline loops: CDR1 SEHNR, CDR2 FQNEAQ (reference sequence). CDR3 nucleotide sequence: TGTGCCAGCAGCCGCACCGAGCTGTTTTTT. This translates into CASSRTELFF.

The rearrangement joins TRBV7-2 to TRBJ2-3; 9 positions match TRBD2. V was clipped by 4 bases and J by 5 bases; unmatched bases: 4. CDR1 and CDR2 from the germline V gene are SGHTA and FQGNSA. This CDR3 is 14 amino acids long. CDR3 in amino acids: CASSSGLALDTQYF. The CDR3 bases are TGTGCCAGCAGCTCGGGACTAGCTTTAGATACGCAGTATTTT.

The CDR3 DNA is TGTGCCAGCAGTCACAGGGAGTTCTACGAGCAGTACTTC. Protein sequence: CASSHREFYEQYF. The chain joins TRBV6-6 to TRBJ2-7, with D perhaps matching TRBD1 (6 bases). Deletions cut 5 bases from V and 3 bases from J, with 11 bases between. Germline assignment: CDR1 MNHNY and CDR2 SVGAGI (reference sequence). The CDR3 extends over 13 amino acids.

The chain links TRBV3-1 to TRBJ2-2; D not resolved. Germline CDR1 and CDR2: LGHDT and YNNKEL (reference sequence). Deletions cut 1 base from V and 4 bases from J, with 10 bases between. The CDR3 length is 15 residues. The CDR3 reads CASSQASGFTGELFF. In DNA, the CDR3 is TGTGCCAGCAGCCAAGCGTCCGGTTTCACCGGGGAGCTGTTTTTT.

The rearrangement uses TRBV25-1 and TRBJ1-2; D possibly corresponds to TRBD1 (6 bases). Trimming removed 3 bases from V and 3 bases from J, with 11 bases in between. The CDR3 runs to 14 residues. Germline assignment: CDR1 MGHDK and CDR2 SYGVNS. The CDR3 DNA follows: TGTGCCAGCAGTGATCCCAGGGGATACTATGGCTACACCTTC. It translates to CASSDPRGYYGYTF.

The V call is TRBV5-1, the J call TRBJ2-5, with TRBD1 identical over 9 bases. The V gene's germline CDR1 is SGHRS and CDR2 YFSETQ. This CDR3 contains 15 residues. J gave up 5 bases and V 2 bases, and 7 bases lay outside the gene matches. CDR3 loop: CASSLTGGWVETQYF. The CDR3 DNA sequence: TGCGCCAGCAGCTTAACAGGGGGCTGGGTGGAGACCCAGTACTTC.

The V call is TRBV20-1, the J call TRBJ2-3; D is undetermined. This CDR3 has 14 residues. The germline V gene has CDR1 DFQATT and CDR2 SNEGSKA (reference sequence). V was clipped by 5 bases and J by 0 bases, with 12 bases between them. The CDR3 reads CSASPSPSTDTQYF. As DNA, the CDR3 is TGCAGTGCTTCCCCCTCACCCAGCACAGATACGCAGTATTTT.

The chain recombines TRBV6-5 with TRBJ2-7; TRBD2 aligns across 10 bases. CDR3 length: 15 residues. The trim removed 2 bases at V and 4 bases at J, leaving 5 bases unmatched. Germline CDR1 reads MNHEY; CDR2 reads SVGAGI. CDR3 in DNA: TGTGCCAGCAGTTACAGGTCTAGCGGGAGTTACGAGCAGTACTTC. Translating gives CASSYRSSGSYEQYF.

A single count supports this clonotype. The chain is built from TRBV3-1 and TRBJ2-7, with D perhaps given as TRBD1 or TRBD2 (5 bases each). The CDR3 extends over 15 amino acids. The V and J ends lost 4 bases and 5 bases respectively, with 18 bases between them. Germline V CDR1 and CDR2: LGHDT, YNNKEL (reference sequence). The chain's CDR3 is CASSPGLPGRDEQYF. CDR3 nucleotides: TGTGCCAGCAGCCCCGGACTGCCGGGCAGGGACGAGCAGTACTTC.

This rearrangement joins TRBV23-1 to TRBJ2-3, with D tentatively TRBD1 or TRBD2 (5 bases each). TRBV23-1 is recorded as an ORF, its role being uncertain. Trimming left V 2 bases short and J 0 bases short, with 18 bases between. The CDR3 sequence is 18 residues long. CDR3 protein: CASSQRPPGTESTDTQYF. The CDR3 region has the DNA TGCGCCAGCAGTCAACGACCTCCCGGGACCGAAAGCACAGATACGCAGTATTTT.